The 29 T cell receptor beta chains presented below share a single source sample, sequenced in a study of control samples from healthy donors and cancer patients. TCRdb's copy holds only in-frame clones and misses some; the assay was immunoSEQ multiplex PCR. The table lists about 130,000 clones, roughly 95% of them singletons, with about 3.6% in the top ten. The sample comprised blood. These receptors all come from a young man in good health.

The chain uses TRBV19 and TRBJ2-1; 7 bases are shared with TRBD1. The germline V gene has CDR1 LNHDA and CDR2 SQIVND (reference sequence). This CDR3 comprises 14 residues. V shed 6 bases and J 7 bases; nucleotides not matched to a gene: 9. This CDR3 reads CASRDRTLRNEQFF. CDR3 DNA: TGTGCCAGTAGGGACAGGACGCTGCGGAATGAGCAGTTCTTC.

The chain combines TRBV29-1 with TRBJ2-7; 7 bases are a match to TRBD2. Germline CDR1 SQVTM, CDR2 ANQGSEA. Unmatched junction bases numbered 2, after V lost 0 bases and J lost 0 bases. The CDR3 length is 14 residues. This chain's CDR3 is CSVEEPGGSYEQYF. As DNA, the CDR3 is TGCAGCGTTGAAGAACCGGGGGGCTCCTACGAGCAGTACTTC.

The chain joins TRBV5-6 to TRBJ1-2; a possible D gene is TRBD1 (5 bases). The CDR3 sequence is 17 residues long. Germline assignment: CDR1 SGHDT and CDR2 YYEEEE. Trimming shortened V by 4 bases and J by 4 bases, and 23 bases separated the two germline ends. CDR3 nucleotides: TGTGCCAGCAGCCTCAATGGGGGGGGAGGCTCCCCCTATGGCTACACCTTC. Its protein product is CASSLNGGGGSPYGYTF.

With regard to this clone: The same CDR3 also results from other DNA sequences found in this sample. This chain connects TRBV19 to TRBJ1-2, with D possibly TRBD1 on 5 matching bases. The CDR3 length is 13 residues. Trimming stripped 3 bases from V and 4 bases from J, with 9 bases between. Germline lookup yields CDR1 LNHDA and CDR2 SQIVND (reference sequence). DNA of the CDR3: TGTGCCAGTAGTATTGGGGGTCCCTATGGCTACACCTTC. It yields the protein CASSIGGPYGYTF.

This clone was seen once. The V and J genes are TRBV7-2 and TRBJ1-2; D possibly corresponds to TRBD1 (5 bases). The length of the CDR3 is 15 residues. Trimming took off 5 bases at V and 3 bases at J, with 16 bases between the two ends. Germline assignment: CDR1 SGHTA and CDR2 FQGNSA. The CDR3 here is CASSPRTGRDYGYTF. The CDR3 nucleotides are TGTGCCAGCAGCCCCCGGACGGGCAGGGACTATGGCTACACCTTC.

The J gene is TRBJ1-5, the V gene TRBV5-1; TRBD1 matches 8 bases. Looked up from germline, CDR1 is SGHRS and CDR2 is YFSETQ. With V trimmed by 4 bases and J by 4 bases, 10 bases remained unmatched. The CDR3 covers 16 residues. CDR3 sequence: CASSPSGQGTNQPQHF. The CDR3, as DNA: TGCGCCAGCAGCCCAAGTGGACAGGGCACAAATCAGCCCCAGCATTTT. Looking up the rest from reference TRBV5-1 and TRBJ1-5 gives the full variable domain: KAGVTQTPRYLIKTRGQQVTLSCSPISGHRSVSWYQQTPGQGLQFLFEYFSETQRNKGNFPGRFSGRQFSNSRSEMNVSTLELGDSALYLCASSPSGQGTNQPQHFGDGTRLSIL.

This chain uses TRBV6-5 with TRBJ1-1; the D gene is possibly TRBD1 (5 bases). CDR1 is MNHEY and CDR2 is SVGAGI in the germline V gene. The CDR3 loop spans 16 amino acids. Trimming shortened V by 2 bases and J by 5 bases, and 18 bases separated the two germline ends. CDR3 sequence: CASSYVIGRGGTEAFF. CDR3 DNA: TGTGCCAGCAGTTACGTGATAGGGAGGGGAGGGACTGAAGCTTTCTTT.

The chain is built from TRBV6-4 and TRBJ1-2; D unclear. Germline lookup yields CDR1 MRHNA and CDR2 SNTAGT. Trimming pared 3 bases from V and 8 bases from J, leaving 13 bases between. The CDR3 is 13 residues long. CDR3 loop: CASSERPGWGYTF. For the CDR3, the DNA is TGTGCCAGCAGTGAGCGTCCGGGGTGGGGCTACACCTTC.

This chain joins TRBV30 and TRBJ2-6; TRBD1 matches at 10 bases. The CDR3 is 16 residues long. The germline V gene encodes CDR1 GTSNPN and CDR2 SVGIG (reference sequence). The junction had 6 bases not matched to a gene; V was cut back by 7 bases and J by 0 bases. CDR3 coding DNA: TGTGCCTTAGACAGGGGGCGCGTCTCTGGGGCCAACGTCCTGACTTTC. Translating gives CALDRGRVSGANVLTF.

The genes are TRBV19 and TRBJ1-2; tentative D call: TRBD1 (5 bases). V lost 7 bases and J 6 bases, leaving 12 bases between the germline ends. The V gene's germline CDR1 is LNHDA and CDR2 SQIVND (reference sequence). CDR3 size: 12 residues. In nucleotides, the CDR3 is TGTGCCAGTACAGCGGGGCCGGATGGCTACACCTTC. It is translated as CASTAGPDGYTF.

This CDR3 reads CASSLLARGRNEQFF. For the CDR3, the DNA is TGTGCCAGCAGTTTACTTGCCAGGGGGAGGAATGAGCAGTTCTTC. The chain carries TRBV28 and TRBJ2-1; D perhaps matches TRBD1 (7 bases). From germline, CDR1 is MDHEN and CDR2 SYDVKM. There are 15 residues in the CDR3. V was trimmed by 2 bases and J by 7 bases, leaving 15 bases between them.

The chain employs TRBV19 and TRBJ2-3; maybe TRBD2 (6 bases). Trimming left V 0 bases short and J 2 bases short, with 9 bases between. Germline V gene sequence: CDR1 LNHDA, CDR2 SQIVND (reference sequence). The CDR3 spans 15 residues. The CDR3 reads CASSIEGLLTDTQYF. The CDR3 DNA reads as TGTGCCAGTAGTATAGAGGGACTTCTCACAGATACGCAGTATTTT.

CDR3 in amino acids: CASSLDRAGFYGYTF. CDR3 in DNA: TGTGCCAGCAGCTTAGATAGGGCCGGATTCTATGGCTACACCTTC. The chain uses TRBV11-2 and TRBJ1-2; no reliable D call. CDR1 and CDR2 (germline): SGHAT, FQNNGV. V was shortened by 0 bases and J by 4 bases, with 12 bases between the two germline ends. This CDR3 contains 15 residues. The variable domain in full, completed from reference TRBV11-2 and TRBJ1-2, reads EAGVAQSPRYKIIEKRQSVAFWCNPISGHATLYWYQQILGQGPKLLIQFQNNGVVDDSQLPKDRFSAERLKGVDSTLKIQPAKLEDSAVYLCASSLDRAGFYGYTFGSGTRLTVV.

This chain joins TRBV19 and TRBJ1-6; D is undetermined. The V end was cut by 10 bases, the J end by 6 bases, with 13 bases between. Looked up from germline, CDR1 is LNHDA and CDR2 is SQIVND (reference sequence). This CDR3 comprises 13 residues. CDR3 in DNA: TGTGCCACTGGCCCCGTTGGTAATTCACCCCTCCACTTT. It translates to CATGPVGNSPLHF.

The V gene is TRBV29-1, the J gene TRBJ2-7, with D unresolved. Looked up from germline, CDR1 is SQVTM and CDR2 is ANQGSEA. The CDR3 contains 12 residues. V was shortened by 6 bases and J by 0 bases, with 9 bases between the two germline ends. The chain's CDR3 is CSVEVGSYEQYF. The CDR3 coding sequence is TGCAGCGTCGAGGTGGGCTCCTACGAGCAGTACTTC.

CDR3 in amino acids: CASSNTGNTIYF. The CDR3 DNA reads as TGTGCCAGCAGTAACACTGGAAACACCATATATTTT. The chain combines TRBV2 with TRBJ1-3, with D unresolved. CDR1 SNHLY and CDR2 FYNNEI come from the germline V gene. The CDR3 is 12 residues long. The germline V and J ends were trimmed by 5 bases and 2 bases, with 4 bases remaining between them. Supplemented by reference TRBV2 and TRBJ1-3, the full variable domain reads EPEVTQTPSHQVTQMGQEVILRCVPISNHLYFYWYRQILGQKVEFLVSFYNNEISEKSEIFDDQFSVERPDGSNFTLKIRSTKLEDSAMYFCASSNTGNTIYFGEGSWLTVV.

In its sample, this clone was seen once. V is TRBV7-2 and J is TRBJ2-5, with 11 positions matching TRBD2. V was pared by 5 bases and J by 6 bases, with 8 bases of the junction left unmatched. The CDR3 runs 15 residues. Per the germline V gene, CDR1 is SGHTA and CDR2 is FQGNSA. CDR3 amino acids: CASSLLAGELKTQYF. The CDR3 DNA reads TGTGCCAGCAGCCTACTAGCGGGGGAGCTTAAGACCCAGTACTTC.

V is TRBV7-9 and J is TRBJ1-5; no definite D call. This CDR3 is 14 amino acids long. Germline V gene lookup returns CDR1 SEHNR and CDR2 FQNEAQ (reference sequence). V lost 5 bases, J lost 1 base, and 9 bases lay in between. This chain's CDR3 is CASSQSGSNQPQHF. The CDR3 DNA sequence: TGTGCCAGCAGCCAGTCAGGAAGCAATCAGCCCCAGCATTTT.

CDR3 nucleotide sequence: TGTGCCAGCAGCCCAAGCTGGGTCGGGGAGCTGTTTTTT. Translating gives CASSPSWVGELFF. V and J are TRBV9 and TRBJ2-2; D unresolved. Per the germline V gene, CDR1 is SGDLS and CDR2 is YYNGEE. Trimming pared 4 bases from V and 7 bases from J, leaving 11 bases between. The CDR3 is 13 amino acids.

This chain joins TRBV4-1 and TRBJ2-2; D might be TRBD2 (6 bases). Trimming removed 3 bases at V and 6 bases at J, with 11 bases between. The CDR3 length is 14 residues. In germline, CDR1 is MGHRA, CDR2 YSYEKL. CDR3: CASSQGRYAGELFF. For the CDR3, the DNA is TGCGCCAGCAGCCAGGGGAGGTACGCCGGGGAGCTGTTTTTT.

A single count supports this clone. J is TRBJ1-2 and V is TRBV5-1; D is unresolved. This CDR3 has 13 residues. Germline V gives CDR1 SGHRS, CDR2 YFSETQ. The ends were cut back, 0 bases at V and 5 bases at J, with 8 bases in the middle. For the CDR3, the DNA is TGCGCCAGCAGCTTGGACGATAGTTATGGCTACACCTTC. This gives the protein CASSLDDSYGYTF.

This chain joins TRBV15 and TRBJ1-5; possibly TRBD1 for D (6 bases). Germline lookup yields CDR1 LNHNV and CDR2 YYDKDF (reference sequence). V was cut by 0 bases and J by 7 bases, with 13 bases left in between. The CDR3 consists of 15 residues. In DNA form, the CDR3 reads TGTGCCACCAGCAGAGATTACAGGGAATGGCAGCCCCAGCATTTT. It encodes CATSRDYREWQPQHF. The full variable domain, in which reference TRBV15 and TRBJ1-5 provide the parts outside the CDR3, is DAMVIQNPRYQVTQFGKPVTLSCSQTLNHNVMYWYQQKSSQAPKLLFHYYDKDFNNEADTPDNFQSRRPNTSFCFLDIRSPGLGDTAMYLCATSRDYREWQPQHFGDGTRLSIL.

V is TRBV30 and J is TRBJ1-2, with D hard to call. Germline lookup yields CDR1 GTSNPN and CDR2 SVGIG (reference sequence). Trimming removed 2 bases at V and 0 bases at J, with 10 bases between. The length of the CDR3 is 14 residues. The CDR3 sequence is CAWSSYRANYGYTF. DNA for the CDR3: TGTGCCTGGAGTAGTTACAGAGCTAACTATGGCTACACCTTC.

This clone was counted a single time. The chain recombines TRBV10-3 with TRBJ2-6, with a possible D match to TRBD1 (5 bases). V was cut by 7 bases and J by 0 bases, with 13 bases left in between. Germline V gene sequence: CDR1 ENHRY, CDR2 SYGVKD. The CDR3 spans 16 residues. In DNA form, the CDR3 reads TGTGCCATCAAGGCCTTCGACAGCTCTGGGGCCAACGTCCTGACTTTC. It codes for CAIKAFDSSGANVLTF.

A single count supports this clone. The gene calls are TRBV11-2 and TRBJ2-3, with TRBD2 matching 13 bases. Germline CDR1 SGHAT, CDR2 FQNNGV. The ends lost 5 bases at V and 3 bases at J; junction bases unmatched: 11. This CDR3 has 18 amino acids. The CDR3 here is CASSPGLAGPRFTDTQYF. The CDR3 DNA is TGTGCCAGCAGCCCGGGACTAGCGGGGCCCAGGTTTACAGATACGCAGTATTTT.

With respect to this clone: The same CDR3 is also encoded by other DNA sequences in this sample. The CDR3 loop reads CASSFTTYNEQFF. The CDR3 region has the DNA TGTGCCAGCAGCTTCACGACCTACAATGAGCAGTTCTTC. The rearrangement joins TRBV5-4 to TRBJ2-1, with D unclear. Deletions cut 2 bases from V and 2 bases from J, with 5 bases between. CDR1 is SGHNT and CDR2 is YYREEE in the germline V gene (reference sequence). CDR3 length: 13 amino acids.

The chain is built from TRBV10-3 and TRBJ2-3; TRBD1 agrees at 9 bases. This CDR3 has 17 residues. Unmatched junction bases numbered 6, after V lost 0 bases and J lost 2 bases. Germline V CDR1 and CDR2: ENHRY, SYGVKD. CDR3 in amino acids: CAISESLWDRDTDTQYF. Written as DNA, the CDR3 is TGTGCCATCAGTGAGTCGCTATGGGACAGGGACACAGATACGCAGTATTTT.

V is TRBV5-8 and J is TRBJ1-2, with a tentative D call TRBD1 (6 bases). With 2 bases removed from V and 5 bases from J, the gap between germline ends came to 19 bases. This CDR3 has 16 residues. CDR1 and CDR2 (germline): SGHTS, YDEGEE. The CDR3 loop reads CASSLKAGAYVYGYTF. The CDR3 DNA reads TGTGCCAGCAGCTTAAAAGCGGGGGCTTATGTGTATGGCTACACCTTC.

The J gene is TRBJ2-1, the V gene TRBV7-9, with D perhaps given as TRBD1 or TRBD2 (7 bases each). Germline lookup yields CDR1 SEHNR and CDR2 FQNEAQ (reference sequence). Trimming took off 7 bases at V and 3 bases at J, with 22 bases between the two ends. CDR3 length: 17 residues. The CDR3 spells CASIQEGALAFYNEQFF. In DNA form, the CDR3 reads TGTGCCAGCATCCAAGAGGGGGCACTAGCGTTCTACAATGAGCAGTTCTTC.